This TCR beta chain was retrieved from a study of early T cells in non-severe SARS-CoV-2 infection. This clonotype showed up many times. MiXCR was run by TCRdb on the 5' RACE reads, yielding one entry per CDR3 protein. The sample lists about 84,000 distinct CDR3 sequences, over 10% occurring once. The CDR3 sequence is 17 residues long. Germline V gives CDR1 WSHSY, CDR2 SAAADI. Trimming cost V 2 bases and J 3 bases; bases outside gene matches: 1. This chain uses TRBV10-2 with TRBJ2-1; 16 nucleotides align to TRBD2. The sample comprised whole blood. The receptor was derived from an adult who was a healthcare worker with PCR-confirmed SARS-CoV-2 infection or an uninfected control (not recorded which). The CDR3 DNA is TGCGCCAGCAGTGAGGGGACTAGCGGGAGGGGCTACAATGAGCAGTTCTTC. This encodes CASSEGTSGRGYNEQFF.